This is a list of T cell receptor beta chains from one sample in a study of shared clonotypes between healthy human individuals. Data came from immunoSEQ multiplex PCR; TCRdb stores just in-frame clones and leaves some out. Of 2 million to 2.5 million clones listed, 85% to 95% were seen once; the top ten hold around 0.35%. Sequenced: naive CD4+ T cells from PBMCs. The receptor source for this set is a man aged 18 to 29 in good health. Some clones in this sample may be carry-over from other donors' samples. Both conserved end residues are part of each CDR3. D genes are given only for firm matches. Rows give clone size only sometimes, using once, few, many, or a class for an expanded clone.

TRBD1	TRBV27	TRBJ2-3	.	TGTGCCAGCAAGTGGGATGCGACAGGGGGTTTGGATACGCAGTATTTT	CASKWDATGGLDTQYF
.	TRBV5-6	TRBJ1-1	once	TGTGCCAGCAGCTTGGATGCAGGGCGGGGCACTGAAGCTTTCTTT	CASSLDAGRGTEAFF
.	TRBV19	TRBJ2-1	.	TGTGCCAGTAGTATGAGACAGAATGAGCAGTTCTTC	CASSMRQNEQFF
.	TRBV2	TRBJ2-6	.	TGTGCCAGCAGTGTATACTCTGGGGCCAACGTCCTGACTTTC	CASSVYSGANVLTF
.	TRBV6-1	TRBJ2-7	.	TGTGCCAGCAGTGGAACCCAGGGAACCCCCTCTGGACTCTACGAGCAGTACTTC	CASSGTQGTPSGLYEQYF
TRBD1	TRBV15	TRBJ2-7	.	TGTGCCACCAGCAGAGAGCGAAACAGGGGGAATAGACCCTACGAGCAGTACTTC	CATSRERNRGNRPYEQYF
.	TRBV5-4	TRBJ2-3	.	TGTGCTCAAGGGGGGGTTGCTAGCACAGATACGCAGTATTTT	CAQGGVASTDTQYF
TRBD1	TRBV5-1	TRBJ1-1	.	TGCGCCAGCGGGCAGCCCCAACAGGGGGGGAACACTGAAGCTTTCTTT	CASGQPQQGGNTEAFF
TRBD1	TRBV6-6	TRBJ2-1	.	TGTGCCAGTCGGACAGGGGGCGCAGACTACAATGAGCAGTTCTTC	CASRTGGADYNEQFF
TRBD1	TRBV7-3	TRBJ2-2	.	TGTGCCAGCAGCCCGACAGGGTATACCGGGGAGCTGTTTTTT	CASSPTGYTGELFF
.	TRBV11-3	TRBJ2-1	.	TGTGCCAGCAGCTTCCGGGACAATGAGCAGTTCTTC	CASSFRDNEQFF
.	TRBV9	TRBJ1-5	.	TGTGCCAGCAGCGTCGACAGTAGCAATCAGCCCCAGCATTTT	CASSVDSSNQPQHF
.	TRBV6-1	TRBJ2-7	once	TGTGCCAGCAGGGACAGACAGGTTCCCTACGAGCAGTACTTC	CASRDRQVPYEQYF
TRBD1	TRBV11-2	TRBJ1-4	.	TGTGCCAGCAGCTGGACAGGGAGGGGGTTAGAAAAACTGTTTTTT	CASSWTGRGLEKLFF
.	TRBV7-3	TRBJ1-1	once	TGTGCCAGCAGCCGGGACTGGAACACTGAAGCTTTCTTT	CASSRDWNTEAFF
.	TRBV4-2	TRBJ2-7	.	TGTGCCAGCAGCCAAGGCTCGTTGTTCTCGGACATAGCCTACGAGCAGTACTTC	CASSQGSLFSDIAYEQYF
.	TRBV27	TRBJ2-3	.	TGTGCCAGCAGTTCCTGGGCCCGCACAGATACGCAGTATTTT	CASSSWARTDTQYF
.	TRBV19	TRBJ1-2	.	TGTGCCAGTAGGGGGACGGGGAACTATGGCTACACCTTC	CASRGTGNYGYTF
.	TRBV7-9	TRBJ2-2	.	TGTGCCAGCAGCTTACGACGGAACACCGGGGAGCTGTTTTTT	CASSLRRNTGELFF
TRBD2	TRBV5-5	TRBJ2-5	.	TGTGCCAGCAGCTTTCCGGGACTAGCGGGAGAGGAGACCCAGTACTTC	CASSFPGLAGEETQYF
.	TRBV25-1	TRBJ2-7	once	TGTGCCAGCAGTCGGAGGCACGAGCAGTACTTC	CASSRRHEQYF
TRBD2	TRBV4-1	TRBJ2-1	.	TGCGCCAGCAGGGATATACTAGCGGGAGGAGGTAATGAGCAGTTCTTC	CASRDILAGGGNEQFF
.	TRBV18	TRBJ1-1	.	TGTGCCAGCTCACCACCGGGGCATTCTGAAGCTTTCTTT	CASSPPGHSEAFF
.	TRBV5-4	TRBJ1-2	.	TGTGCCAGCAGCCCAAACGGGAGAGGACCTACTGGCTATGGCTACACCTTC	CASSPNGRGPTGYGYTF
.	TRBV28	TRBJ1-2	once	TGTGCCAGCAGTTTATGGGGGGGTTGGGATGGCTACACCTTC	CASSLWGGWDGYTF
.	TRBV5-6	TRBJ1-5	.	TGTGCCAGCAGCTTGTGGGCCTCCGGGGGTCAGCCCCAGCATTTT	CASSLWASGGQPQHF
.	TRBV30	TRBJ1-1	.	TGTGCCTGGAGTGGGACAGCTTTGAACACTGAAGCTTTCTTT	CAWSGTALNTEAFF
TRBD1	TRBV9	TRBJ1-2	.	TGTGCCAGCAGCGTAGGTAGGGACAGGCCCAACTATGGCTACACCTTC	CASSVGRDRPNYGYTF
TRBD2	TRBV11-2	TRBJ2-1	.	TGTGCCAGCAGCGCGGGAGGGCCCGTGGGGGAGCAGTTCTTC	CASSAGGPVGEQFF